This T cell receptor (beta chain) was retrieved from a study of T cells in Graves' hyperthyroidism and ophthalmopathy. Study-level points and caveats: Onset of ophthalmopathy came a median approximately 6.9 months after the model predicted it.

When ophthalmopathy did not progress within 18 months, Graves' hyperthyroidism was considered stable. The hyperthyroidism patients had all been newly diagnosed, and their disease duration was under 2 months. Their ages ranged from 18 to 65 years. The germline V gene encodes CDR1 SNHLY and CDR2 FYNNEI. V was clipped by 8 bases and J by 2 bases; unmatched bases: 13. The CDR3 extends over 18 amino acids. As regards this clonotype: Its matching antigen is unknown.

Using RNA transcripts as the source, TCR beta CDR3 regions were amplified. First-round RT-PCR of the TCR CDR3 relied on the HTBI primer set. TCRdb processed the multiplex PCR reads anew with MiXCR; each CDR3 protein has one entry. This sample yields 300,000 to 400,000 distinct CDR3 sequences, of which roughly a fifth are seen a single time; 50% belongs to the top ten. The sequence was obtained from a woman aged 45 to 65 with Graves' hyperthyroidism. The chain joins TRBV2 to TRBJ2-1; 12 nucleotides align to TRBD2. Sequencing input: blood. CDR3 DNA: TGTGCCAGCCACAGTGGCAAACTAGCGGGAGGACCCTACAATGAGCAGTTCTTC. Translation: CASHSGKLAGGPYNEQFF.